Included here is one T cell receptor beta chain sequence, with context. The CDR3 is made up of 15 amino acids. V lost 6 bases, J lost 6 bases, and 7 bases stayed unmatched. Germline-derived CDR1 and CDR2 are WSHSY and SAAADI. Treatment given: randomized to nivolumab then ipilimumab (arm A) or the reverse (arm B). The method was immunoSEQ multiplex PCR; TCRdb's version includes in-frame clones alone and lacks a portion of them. The sample holds around 5,000 clones, 23% seen once. The sample belongs to a study of sequential checkpoint blockade in melanoma. The starting material was tumor tissue (inferred from file names), obtained from a patient given nivolumab and ipilimumab in sequence. The clonotype was recovered from a human donor with melanoma. The chain employs TRBV10-2 and TRBJ2-3; 12 nucleotides align to TRBD2. CDR3 bases: TGCGCCAGCAGCCTGACTAGCGGGGGTGAGGATACGCAGTATTTT. Translated: CASSLTSGGEDTQYF.